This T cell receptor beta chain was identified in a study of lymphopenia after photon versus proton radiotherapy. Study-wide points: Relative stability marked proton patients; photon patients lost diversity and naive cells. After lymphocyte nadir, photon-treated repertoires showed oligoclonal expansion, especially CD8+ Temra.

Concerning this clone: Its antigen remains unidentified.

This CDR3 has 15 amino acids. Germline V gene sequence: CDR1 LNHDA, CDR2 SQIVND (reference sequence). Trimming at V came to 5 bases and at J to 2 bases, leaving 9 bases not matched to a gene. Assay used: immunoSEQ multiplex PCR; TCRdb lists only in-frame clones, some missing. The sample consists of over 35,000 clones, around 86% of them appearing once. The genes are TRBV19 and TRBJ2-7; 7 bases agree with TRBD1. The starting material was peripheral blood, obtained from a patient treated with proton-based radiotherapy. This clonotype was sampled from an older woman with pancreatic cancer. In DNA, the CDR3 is TGTGCCAGTAGTTCCCGGGACAGTGCTACCTACGAGCAGTACTTC. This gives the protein CASSSRDSATYEQYF.